Each of the 28 T cell receptor beta chains below was sequenced from the same sample in a study of cytomegalovirus exposure and HLA in healthy donors (dated by TCRdb to about 2017). The library was obtained by the immunoSEQ multiplex PCR assay. A mixture of 60 forward primers for TCR Vbeta segments and 13 reverse primers for TCR Jbeta segments was used in the multiplex PCR. TCRdb holds this immuneACCESS table with in-frame rearrangements only. Some clones are missing; in checked studies, unresolved V genes explain under half, and the rest has no known cause. The table of this sample itemizes roughly 220,000 clones. Around 1.1% of the sample belongs to the ten largest clones. The sequenced sample consisted of PBMCs. Source of these receptors: a girl under 10 years old in good health and CMV-seropositive.

The rearrangement joins TRBV14 to TRBJ2-2, with D hard to call. The CDR3 loop spans 11 amino acids. Germline lookup yields CDR1 SGHDN and CDR2 FVKESK. Deletions cut 2 bases from V and 8 bases from J, with 3 bases between. The CDR3 reads CASSQLGELFF. The DNA of the CDR3 is TGTGCCAGCAGCCAATTAGGGGAGCTGTTTTTT.

As DNA, the CDR3 is TGTGCCAGCAGTTACCCTAACAGGGGGATCTCCTACGAGCAGTACTTC. This sequence encodes CASSYPNRGISYEQYF. J is TRBJ2-7 and V is TRBV6-5; TRBD1 agrees at 8 bases. CDR1 is MNHEY, CDR2 SVGAGI, per germline. The CDR3 runs 16 residues. V lost 2 bases, J lost 0 bases, and 6 bases stayed unmatched.

The rearrangement links TRBV29-1 to TRBJ1-4; 9 positions agree with TRBD1. The V segment lost 5 bases and the J segment 8 bases; nucleotides outside the gene matches: 12. CDR3 length: 15 amino acids. The V gene's germline CDR1 is SQVTM and CDR2 ANQGSEA. The CDR3: CSVTEIGTGKEKLFF. CDR3 DNA sequence: TGCAGCGTTACCGAGATCGGGACAGGGAAGGAAAAACTGTTTTTT.

This chain uses TRBV27 with TRBJ2-1; D is possibly TRBD1 (6 bases). Looked up from germline, CDR1 is MNHEY and CDR2 is SMNVEV (reference sequence). The germline V and J ends were trimmed by 8 bases and 0 bases, with 11 bases remaining between them. The CDR3 has 14 amino acids. CDR3 sequence reads: CASLQGSSYNEQFF. CDR3 bases: TGTGCCAGCCTGCAGGGGAGCTCCTACAATGAGCAGTTCTTC.

The CDR3 protein is CASSPPVSGRARVTDTQYF. As DNA, the CDR3 is TGTGCCAGCTCCCCCCCGGTTAGCGGGAGGGCCCGTGTTACAGATACGCAGTATTTT. The chain employs TRBV18 and TRBJ2-3, with 11 bases fitting TRBD2. Germline V lookup: CDR1 KGHSH, CDR2 LQKENI. This CDR3 is built from 19 residues. Germline trimming cut 6 bases from V and 3 bases from J; bases unmatched to any gene: 17.

The rearrangement joins TRBV19 to TRBJ1-2; 8 nucleotides line up with TRBD1. Unmatched junction bases numbered 7, after V lost 0 bases and J lost 4 bases. Germline loops: CDR1 LNHDA, CDR2 SQIVND (reference sequence). The CDR3 loop spans 16 amino acids. CDR3 DNA: TGTGCCAGTAGTATAGACGCAGGGGGCGTTAGCTATGGCTACACCTTC. It yields the protein CASSIDAGGVSYGYTF. The whole variable domain, remainder taken from reference TRBV19 and TRBJ1-2, is DGGITQSPKYLFRKEGQNVTLSCEQNLNHDAMYWYRQDPGQGLRLIYYSQIVNDFQKGDIAEGYSVSREKKESFPLTVTSAQKNPTAFYLCASSIDAGGVSYGYTFGSGTRLTVV.

V and J are TRBV19 and TRBJ2-3; possible D gene TRBD1, 6 bases. There are 18 residues in the CDR3. Germline lookup yields CDR1 LNHDA and CDR2 SQIVND (reference sequence). The V and J ends lost 6 bases and 0 bases respectively, with 22 bases between them. The DNA of the CDR3 is TGTGCCAGTAGCGACAGGCAAGGACGGCAGTCTAGCACAGATACGCAGTATTTT. It translates to CASSDRQGRQSSTDTQYF.

The chain combines TRBV28 with TRBJ2-5, with D perhaps TRBD1 (6 bases). The J call is uncertain, as TRBJ2-7 better fits the DNA end. The germline CDR1 and CDR2 sequences are MDHEN and SYDVKM. The CDR3 spans 14 residues. The CDR3 sequence: CASSLRGGTYEQYF. The CDR3 DNA follows: TGTGCCAGCAGTTTAAGAGGGGGAACCTACGAGCAGTACTTC.

The gene calls are TRBV7-9 and TRBJ2-7, with 10 nucleotides matching TRBD1. J gave up 3 bases and V 5 bases, and 13 bases lay outside the gene matches. Germline CDR1 and CDR2: SEHNR and FQNEAQ (reference sequence). This CDR3 comprises 17 residues. The CDR3 loop is CASSPRDRGPEGYEQYF. The CDR3 DNA reads TGTGCCAGCAGCCCCCGGGACAGGGGCCCCGAGGGCTACGAGCAGTACTTC.

The V call is TRBV6-6, the J call TRBJ2-5; no clear D gene. The CDR3 is 13 amino acids. Per the germline V gene, CDR1 is MNHNY and CDR2 is SVGAGI (reference sequence). V gave up 5 bases and J gave up 2 bases, with 9 bases separating them. CDR3 sequence (DNA): TGTGCCAGCAGTGGGCCACAACAAGAGACCCAGTACTTC. Translation: CASSGPQQETQYF.

This chain links TRBV2 with TRBJ1-2; D gene uncertain. Trimming took off 8 bases at V and 5 bases at J, with 12 bases between the two ends. Germline V CDR1 and CDR2: SNHLY, FYNNEI. This CDR3 region has 12 residues. The CDR3 is CASRTDKYGYTF. CDR3 in DNA: TGTGCCAGCCGCACAGATAAGTATGGCTACACCTTC.

V usage is TRBV6-6 and J usage is TRBJ2-2; the D gene is possibly TRBD2 (5 bases). This CDR3 has 16 residues. Germline assignment: CDR1 MNHNY and CDR2 SVGAGI (reference sequence). Trimming took off 4 bases at V and 4 bases at J, with 16 bases between the two ends. DNA of the CDR3: TGTGCCAGCAGTTCAGTAGGAGGTTTGGGCACCGGGGAGCTGTTTTTT. This sequence encodes CASSSVGGLGTGELFF.

V is TRBV6-5 and J is TRBJ2-1; 7 bases fit TRBD2. V lost 4 bases and J lost 5; bases outside the gene matches: 8. The CDR3 spans 15 residues. The germline V gene has CDR1 MNHEY and CDR2 SVGAGI. CDR3 nucleotide sequence: TGTGCCAGCAGTTCCCGGGCTAGCGGTCACAATGAGCAGTTCTTC. The encoded protein is CASSSRASGHNEQFF.

The chain carries TRBV5-1 and TRBJ2-1; 10 bases are shared with TRBD2. This CDR3 region has 16 residues. Germline V gene lookup returns CDR1 SGHRS and CDR2 YFSETQ. The trim removed 5 bases at V and 2 bases at J, leaving 7 bases unmatched. The CDR3, as DNA: TGCGCCAGCAGATCTCCTAGCGGGAGAACCTACAATGAGCAGTTCTTC. Translated: CASRSPSGRTYNEQFF.

The V call is TRBV27, the J call TRBJ2-7; 7 bases line up with TRBD1. The CDR3 extends over 15 amino acids. The J segment lost 3 bases and the V segment lost 7 bases, leaving 12 bases of the junction unmatched. Germline CDR1 MNHEY, CDR2 SMNVEV (reference sequence). The CDR3 here is CASTSGQPGGYEQYF. The CDR3 DNA reads as TGTGCCAGCACCTCCGGACAGCCAGGGGGCTACGAGCAGTACTTC.

The chain is built from TRBV4-2 and TRBJ2-5, with unresolved D. This CDR3 is 16 amino acids long. The germline CDR1 and CDR2 sequences are LGHNA and YNFKEQ. Trimming stripped 0 bases from V and 3 bases from J, with 14 bases between. CDR3 coding DNA: TGTGCCAGCAGCCAAGATCGGCCAGCGCATGAAGAGACCCAGTACTTC. This codes for CASSQDRPAHEETQYF.

This rearrangement joins TRBV19 to TRBJ2-6; D is possibly TRBD1 (5 bases). Germline V CDR1 and CDR2: LNHDA, SQIVND (reference sequence). V was trimmed by 6 bases and J by 1 base, leaving 10 bases between them. This CDR3 comprises 15 residues. The CDR3: CASRTGQSGANVLTF. Here the CDR3 DNA reads TGTGCCAGTAGAACCGGACAATCTGGGGCCAACGTCCTGACTTTC.

J is TRBJ2-2 and V is TRBV7-9, with 9 bases lining up with TRBD1. Germline loops: CDR1 SEHNR, CDR2 FQNEAQ (reference sequence). CDR3 length: 15 residues. V was clipped by 5 bases and J by 7 bases; unmatched bases: 8. DNA of the CDR3: TGTGCCAGCAGCCTCACAGGGGGCGCGGACGGGGAGCTGTTTTTT. This sequence encodes CASSLTGGADGELFF. Together with reference TRBV7-9 and TRBJ2-2, the CDR3 gives the full variable domain: DTGVSQNPRHKITKRGQNVTFRCDPISEHNRLYWYRQTLGQGPEFLTYFQNEAQLEKSRLLSDRFSAERPKGSFSTLEIQRTEQGDSAMYLCASSLTGGADGELFFGEGSRLTVL.

V is TRBV2 and J is TRBJ1-2; 7 nucleotides align to TRBD1. After removal of 4 bases from V and 6 bases from J, the junction contained 11 bases not matched to a gene. Germline V gene lookup returns CDR1 SNHLY and CDR2 FYNNEI. The CDR3 consists of 15 residues. For the CDR3, the DNA is TGTGCCAGCAGTGTCTTGCAGGGGGAGGTTAATGGCTACACCTTC. Encoded protein: CASSVLQGEVNGYTF.

CDR3 DNA sequence: TGCGCCAGCAGTGAGTGGCAAGGGGGACACGAGCAGTACTTC. Translated, it gives CASSEWQGGHEQYF. The V and J genes are TRBV10-1 and TRBJ2-7; D is perhaps TRBD1 (6 bases). The CDR3 has 14 residues. V lost 1 base, J lost 5 bases, and 12 bases lay in between. Germline V gene data show CDR1 as WNHNN and CDR2 as SYGVQD (reference sequence).

The chain recombines TRBV19 with TRBJ2-6; 12 positions agree with TRBD1. The V segment lost 4 bases and the J segment 4 bases; nucleotides outside the gene matches: 11. The CDR3 contains 19 residues. Germline values: CDR1 LNHDA, CDR2 SQIVND (reference sequence). The CDR3 DNA reads TGTGCCAGTAGTAGGATACCGGGACAGGGGGCGTCAGGGGCCAACGTCCTGACTTTC. Translated, it gives CASSRIPGQGASGANVLTF.

The chain links TRBV10-3 to TRBJ1-1; TRBD1 might be the D (6 bases). The germline V and J ends were trimmed by 6 bases and 2 bases, with 13 bases remaining between them. The CDR3 totals 14 residues. In germline, CDR1 is ENHRY, CDR2 SYGVKD. In DNA form, the CDR3 reads TGTGCCATCAGGGCCCTACAGGGAAACACTGAAGCTTTCTTT. The encoded protein is CAIRALQGNTEAFF.

The chain uses TRBV10-3 and TRBJ2-3, with D perhaps matching TRBD2 (6 bases). The CDR3 has 14 residues. The ends were cut back, 8 bases at V and 3 bases at J, with 15 bases in the middle. CDR1 and CDR2 (germline): ENHRY, SYGVKD. The CDR3 loop reads CAISWGGGTDTQYF. In nucleotides, the CDR3 is TGTGCCATCTCGTGGGGAGGTGGGACAGATACGCAGTATTTT.

This chain uses TRBV6-1 with TRBJ2-3; D remains ambiguous. CDR1 is MNHNS, CDR2 SASEGT, per germline. This CDR3 contains 12 residues. Trimming removed 6 bases from V and 1 base from J, with 5 bases in between. CDR3 DNA sequence: TGTGCCAGCAGGGCGGGCACAGATACGCAGTATTTT. Protein product: CASRAGTDTQYF.

This chain joins TRBV28 and TRBJ1-2; TRBD1 matches 12 bases. This CDR3 has 18 amino acids. The V and J ends lost 9 bases and 4 bases, in that order; junction bases with no gene match: 18. Per germline, CDR1 MDHEN and CDR2 SYDVKM. The chain's CDR3 is CASHDSSGQGAHGYGYTF. The CDR3 DNA is TGTGCCAGTCACGACTCGTCGGGACAGGGGGCGCATGGCTATGGCTACACCTTC.

The rearrangement joins TRBV18 to TRBJ1-1, with D perhaps matching TRBD1 (5 bases). The CDR3 consists of 14 residues. CDR1 is KGHSH, CDR2 LQKENI, per germline. Trimming left V 2 bases short and J 5 bases short, with 12 bases between. CDR3 in DNA: TGTGCCAGCTCACCAGGAGGGGTGGGTACTGAAGCTTTCTTT. Translating it yields CASSPGGVGTEAFF.

This chain connects TRBV19 to TRBJ1-1; TRBD1 might be the D (5 bases). The CDR3 totals 13 residues. Per germline, CDR1 LNHDA and CDR2 SQIVND (reference sequence). Between the trimmed V and J ends, which lost 7 bases and 4 bases, there was a span of 13 bases. CDR3 bases: TGTGCCAGTACCTCTCTACAGGTCACTGAAGCTTTCTTT. Translating it yields CASTSLQVTEAFF. The full variable domain, its missing parts supplied by reference TRBV19 and TRBJ1-1, is DGGITQSPKYLFRKEGQNVTLSCEQNLNHDAMYWYRQDPGQGLRLIYYSQIVNDFQKGDIAEGYSVSREKKESFPLTVTSAQKNPTAFYLCASTSLQVTEAFFGQGTRLTVV.

This sequence joins TRBV7-2 and TRBJ2-3; 8 positions match TRBD2. Per the germline V gene, CDR1 is SGHTA and CDR2 is FQGNSA. The CDR3 spans 16 residues. The ends lost 1 base at V and 0 bases at J; junction bases unmatched: 3. DNA of the CDR3: TGTGCCAGCAGCTTAGTGATAGCGGGGAGCACAGATACGCAGTATTTT. Translating gives CASSLVIAGSTDTQYF.